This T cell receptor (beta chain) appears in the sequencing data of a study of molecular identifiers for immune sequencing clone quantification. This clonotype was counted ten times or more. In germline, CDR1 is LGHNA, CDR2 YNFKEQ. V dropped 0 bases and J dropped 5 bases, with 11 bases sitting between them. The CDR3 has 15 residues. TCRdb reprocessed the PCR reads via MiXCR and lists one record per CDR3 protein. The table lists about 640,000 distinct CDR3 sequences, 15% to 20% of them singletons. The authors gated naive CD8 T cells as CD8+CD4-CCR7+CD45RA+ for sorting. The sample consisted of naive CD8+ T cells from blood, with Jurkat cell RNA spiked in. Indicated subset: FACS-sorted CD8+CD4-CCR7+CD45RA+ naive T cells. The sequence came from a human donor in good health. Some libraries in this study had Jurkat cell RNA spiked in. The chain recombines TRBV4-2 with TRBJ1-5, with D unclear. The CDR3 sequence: CASSQDWEMHQPQHF. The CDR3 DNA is TGTGCCAGCAGCCAAGATTGGGAGATGCATCAGCCCCAGCATTTT.